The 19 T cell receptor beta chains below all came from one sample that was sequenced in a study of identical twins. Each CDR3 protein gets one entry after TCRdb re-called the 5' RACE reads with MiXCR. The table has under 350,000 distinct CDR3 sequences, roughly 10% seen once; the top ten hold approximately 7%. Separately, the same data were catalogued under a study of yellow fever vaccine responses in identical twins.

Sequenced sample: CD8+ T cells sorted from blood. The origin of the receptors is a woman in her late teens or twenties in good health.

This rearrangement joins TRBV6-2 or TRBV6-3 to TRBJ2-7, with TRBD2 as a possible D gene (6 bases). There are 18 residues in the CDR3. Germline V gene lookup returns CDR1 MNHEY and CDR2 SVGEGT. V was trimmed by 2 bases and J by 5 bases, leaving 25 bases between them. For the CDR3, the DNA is TGTGCCAGCAGTTACATCTTAGGCGGGACGTATGCCGGGGACGAGCAGTACTTC. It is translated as CASSYILGGTYAGDEQYF.

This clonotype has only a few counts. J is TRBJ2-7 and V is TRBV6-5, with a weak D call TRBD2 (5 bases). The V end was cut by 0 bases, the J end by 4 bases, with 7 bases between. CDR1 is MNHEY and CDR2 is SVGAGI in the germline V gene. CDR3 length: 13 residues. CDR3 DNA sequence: TGTGCCAGCAGTTACTCGGGAGTGTACGAGCAGTACTTC. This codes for CASSYSGVYEQYF.

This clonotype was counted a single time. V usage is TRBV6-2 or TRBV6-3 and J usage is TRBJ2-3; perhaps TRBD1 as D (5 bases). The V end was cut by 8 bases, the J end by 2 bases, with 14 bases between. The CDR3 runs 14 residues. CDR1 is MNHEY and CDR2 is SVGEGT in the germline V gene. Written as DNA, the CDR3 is TGTGCCAGCTCAACCCCAGGGCCCACAGATACGCAGTATTTT. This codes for CASSTPGPTDTQYF.

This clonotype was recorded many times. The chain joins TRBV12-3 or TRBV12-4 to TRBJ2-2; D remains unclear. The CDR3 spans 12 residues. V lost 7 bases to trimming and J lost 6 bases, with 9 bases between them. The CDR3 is CASTSQSGELFF. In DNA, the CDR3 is TGTGCCAGCACGTCGCAGTCCGGGGAGCTGTTTTTT.

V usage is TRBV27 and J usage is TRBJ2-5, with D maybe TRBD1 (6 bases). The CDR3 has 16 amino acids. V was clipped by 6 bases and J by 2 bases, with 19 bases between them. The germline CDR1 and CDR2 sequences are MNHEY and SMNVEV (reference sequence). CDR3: CASRDRGNRVQETQYF. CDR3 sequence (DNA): TGTGCCAGCAGAGATCGGGGCAACAGGGTACAAGAGACCCAGTACTTC.

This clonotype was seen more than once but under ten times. As DNA, the CDR3 is TGTGCCAGCAGCCCTAAGGGGGGGGCTCCACCCCTCCACTTT. Translated: CASSPKGGAPPLHF. This rearrangement joins TRBV5-8 to TRBJ1-6; possibly TRBD1 for D (6 bases). The V end lost 4 bases, the J end lost 11 bases, and 16 bases lay between the germline ends. Looked up from germline, CDR1 is SGHTS and CDR2 is YDEGEE. The CDR3 spans 14 residues.

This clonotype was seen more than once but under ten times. In nucleotides, the CDR3 is TGTGCTAGTGGTTTGGGGGGTCCCGATACGCAGTATTTT. Amino acids: CASGLGGPDTQYF. V usage is TRBV12-5 and J usage is TRBJ2-3; D call uncertain. The ends were cut back, 1 base at V and 6 bases at J, with 8 bases in the middle. CDR1 and CDR2 from the germline V gene are LGHNT and FRNRAP. This CDR3 comprises 13 residues.

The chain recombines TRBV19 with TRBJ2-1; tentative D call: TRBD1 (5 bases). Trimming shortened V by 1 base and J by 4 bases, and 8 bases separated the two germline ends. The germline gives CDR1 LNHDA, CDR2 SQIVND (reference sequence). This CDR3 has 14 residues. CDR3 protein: CASSIGDSYNEQFF. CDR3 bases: TGTGCCAGTAGTATAGGTGACAGTTACAATGAGCAGTTCTTC.

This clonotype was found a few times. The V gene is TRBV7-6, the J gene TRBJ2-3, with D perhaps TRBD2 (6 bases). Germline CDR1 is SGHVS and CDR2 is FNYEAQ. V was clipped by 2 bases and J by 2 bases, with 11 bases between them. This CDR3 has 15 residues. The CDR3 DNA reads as TGTGCCAGCAGCTTAACGGGAGCAAACACAGATACGCAGTATTTT. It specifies CASSLTGANTDTQYF.

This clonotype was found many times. CDR3 protein: CASSESLGDRAYEQYF. Here the CDR3 DNA reads TGCGCCAGCAGTGAGTCGCTTGGGGACAGGGCCTACGAGCAGTACTTC. The chain uses TRBV10-2 and TRBJ2-7; 9 nucleotides match TRBD1. Germline V gene lookup returns CDR1 WSHSY and CDR2 SAAADI. The CDR3 is 16 residues long. After removal of 0 bases from V and 2 bases from J, the junction contained 5 bases not matched to a gene.

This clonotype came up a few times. CDR3 in amino acids: CAPGRIGQPQHF. The DNA of the CDR3 is TGTGCCCCCGGACGGATAGGTCAGCCCCAGCATTTT. V and J are TRBV21-1 and TRBJ1-5; TRBD1 is the table's D call, not checked against the DNA. TRBV21-1 is marked as a pseudogene. The CDR3 is made up of 12 amino acids.

In nucleotides, the CDR3 is TGTGCCAGCATAGGGAGGGGAACTGAAGCTTTCTTT. It codes for CASIGRGTEAFF. The chain is built from TRBV5-6 and TRBJ1-1; a possible D gene is TRBD1 (5 bases). V was shortened by 6 bases and J by 5 bases, with 11 bases between the two germline ends. Germline CDR1 and CDR2: SGHDT and YYEEEE. This CDR3 contains 12 residues.

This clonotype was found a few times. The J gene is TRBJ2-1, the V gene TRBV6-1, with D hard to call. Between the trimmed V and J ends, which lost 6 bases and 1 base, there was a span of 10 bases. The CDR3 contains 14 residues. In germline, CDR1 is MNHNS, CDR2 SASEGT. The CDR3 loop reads CASSPHGSYNEQFF. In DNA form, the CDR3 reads TGTGCCAGCAGCCCCCACGGGTCCTACAATGAGCAGTTCTTC.

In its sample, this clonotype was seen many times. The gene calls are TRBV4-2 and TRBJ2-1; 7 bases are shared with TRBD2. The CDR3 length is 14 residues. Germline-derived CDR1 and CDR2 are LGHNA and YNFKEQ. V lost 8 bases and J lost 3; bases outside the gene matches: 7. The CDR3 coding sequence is TGTGCCAGCCGGCCGGGGACTAACTACAATGAGCAGTTCTTC. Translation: CASRPGTNYNEQFF.

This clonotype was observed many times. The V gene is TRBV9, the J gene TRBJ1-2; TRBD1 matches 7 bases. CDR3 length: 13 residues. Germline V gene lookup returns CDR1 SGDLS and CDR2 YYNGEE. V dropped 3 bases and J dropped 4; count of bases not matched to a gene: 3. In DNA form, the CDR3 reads TGTGCCAGCAGCGGGACAGGAAGCTATGGCTACACCTTC. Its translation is CASSGTGSYGYTF. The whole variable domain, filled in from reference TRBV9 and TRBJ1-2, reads DSGVTQTPKHLITATGQRVTLRCSPRSGDLSVYWYQQSLDQGLQFLIQYYNGEERAKGNILERFSAQQFPDLHSELNLSSLELGDSALYFCASSGTGSYGYTFGSGTRLTVV.

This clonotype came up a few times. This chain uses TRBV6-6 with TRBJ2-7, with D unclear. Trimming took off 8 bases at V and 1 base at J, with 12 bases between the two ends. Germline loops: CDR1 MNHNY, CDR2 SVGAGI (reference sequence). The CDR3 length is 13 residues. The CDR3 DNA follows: TGTGCCAGCGGGGTAGGTGGGTCCTACGAGCAGTACTTC. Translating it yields CASGVGGSYEQYF.

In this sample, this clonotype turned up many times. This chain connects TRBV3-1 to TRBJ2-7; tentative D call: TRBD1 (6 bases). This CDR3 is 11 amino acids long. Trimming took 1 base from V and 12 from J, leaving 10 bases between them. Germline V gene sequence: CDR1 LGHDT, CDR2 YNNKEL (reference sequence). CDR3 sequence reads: CASSQGDKRYF. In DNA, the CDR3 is TGTGCCAGCAGCCAAGGGGACAAAAGGTACTTC.

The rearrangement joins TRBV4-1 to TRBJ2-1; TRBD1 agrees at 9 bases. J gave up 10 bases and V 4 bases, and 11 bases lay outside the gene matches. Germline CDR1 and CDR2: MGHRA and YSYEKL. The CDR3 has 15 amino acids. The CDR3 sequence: CASSPKGQGTWEQFF. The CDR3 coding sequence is TGCGCCAGCAGCCCGAAAGGACAGGGGACATGGGAGCAGTTCTTC.

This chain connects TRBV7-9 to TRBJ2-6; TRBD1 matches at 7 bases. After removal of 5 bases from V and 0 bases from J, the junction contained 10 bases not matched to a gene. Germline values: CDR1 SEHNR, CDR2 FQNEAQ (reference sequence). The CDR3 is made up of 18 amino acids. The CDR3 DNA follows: TGTGCCAGCAGCCCGCGCGAGACAGGGAACTCTGGGGCCAACGTCCTGACTTTC. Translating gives CASSPRETGNSGANVLTF. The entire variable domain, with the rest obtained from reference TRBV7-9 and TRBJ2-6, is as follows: DTGVSQNPRHKITKRGQNVTFRCDPISEHNRLYWYRQTLGQGPEFLTYFQNEAQLEKSRLLSDRFSAERPKGSFSTLEIQRTEQGDSAMYLCASSPRETGNSGANVLTFGAGSRLTVL.